The present T cell receptor beta chain was sequenced within a study of blood T cells in healthy people across ages. The study's findings and limits: Age showed a roughly linear inverse relationship with TCR beta diversity per million T cells.

The CDR3 loop spans 14 amino acids. Germline V gene lookup returns CDR1 SGDLS and CDR2 YYNGEE. Using a J-beta primer mix together with a sample-barcoded 5' primer, a second PCR was run for 7 to 11 cycles. A 12-random-nucleotide template-switch adaptor tagged each cDNA molecule. Via MiXCR, TCRdb re-called the 5' RACE reads, giving one row per CDR3 protein. The table records fewer than 1,000,000 distinct CDR3 sequences, around half of them present only once. Turning to this clonotype: No antigen is known for it.

The sample comprised blood. The sequence was obtained from an elderly man in good health. J is TRBJ2-7 and V is TRBV9; no firm D call. The J call may be mistaken, given a closer DNA end match to TRBJ2-5. The CDR3 loop is CASSVGREGETQYF. The CDR3 bases are TGTGCCAGCAGCGTAGGGAGAGAAGGAGAGACCCAGTACTTC.